One sample yielded the 23 T cell receptor beta chains listed below, sequenced in a study of blood T cell repertoires in COVID-19. Repertoires were generated with immunoSEQ multiplex PCR, while TCRdb's copy carries only in-frame clones and drops some. The table has around 170,000 clones, around 89% seen once. The sequenced sample was peripheral blood. The receptors here all came from a woman in her 30s with acute or convalescent COVID-19.

The V gene is TRBV5-1, the J gene TRBJ2-7; perhaps TRBD2 as D (6 bases). V gave up 6 bases and J gave up 4 bases, with 14 bases separating them. The CDR3 consists of 13 residues. CDR1 is SGHRS, CDR2 YFSETQ, per germline. The CDR3 loop is CASNLGGGYEQYF. The CDR3 DNA sequence: TGCGCCAGCAATCTTGGTGGGGGGTACGAGCAGTACTTC.

This clone was seen only a few times. The chain joins TRBV20-1 to TRBJ2-2, with D possibly called TRBD1 or TRBD2 (5 bases each). The germline V and J ends were trimmed by 3 bases and 4 bases, with 15 bases remaining between them. Looked up from germline, CDR1 is DFQATT and CDR2 is SNEGSKA (reference sequence). This CDR3 region has 15 residues. In DNA, the CDR3 is TGCAGTGCTAGTGGGGCTAGTCGGGGCACCGGGGAGCTGTTTTTT. Encoded protein: CSASGASRGTGELFF.

The gene calls are TRBV3-1 (or the pseudogene TRBV3-2) and TRBJ1-2; 7 bases are a match to TRBD1. Germline assignment: CDR1 LGHDT and CDR2 YNNKEL (reference sequence). The V and J ends lost 3 bases and 3 bases, in that order; junction bases with no gene match: 4. This CDR3 region has 14 residues. DNA of the CDR3: TGTGCCAGCAGCCACTTCCAGGGGGACTATGGCTACACCTTC. It is translated as CASSHFQGDYGYTF.

This chain connects TRBV2 to TRBJ2-1; D not certain. V lost 0 bases and J 6 bases, leaving 6 bases between the germline ends. The CDR3 contains 13 residues. The germline V gene encodes CDR1 SNHLY and CDR2 FYNNEI. CDR3 DNA sequence: TGTGCCAGCAGTGAAGCCCGCGGCAATGAGCAGTTCTTC. This sequence encodes CASSEARGNEQFF. The whole variable domain, filled in from reference TRBV2 and TRBJ2-1, reads EPEVTQTPSHQVTQMGQEVILRCVPISNHLYFYWYRQILGQKVEFLVSFYNNEISEKSEIFDDQFSVERPDGSNFTLKIRSTKLEDSAMYFCASSEARGNEQFFGPGTRLTVL.

This clone was counted once. V is TRBV5-6 and J is TRBJ2-3; possible D gene TRBD2, 5 bases. Germline CDR1 reads SGHDT; CDR2 reads YYEEEE. CDR3 size: 14 residues. Trimming pared 4 bases from V and 2 bases from J, leaving 11 bases between. CDR3 in amino acids: CASSAFGDTDTQYF. The CDR3 bases are TGTGCCAGCAGCGCGTTCGGGGACACAGATACGCAGTATTTT.

This clone occurred once. The gene calls are TRBV15 and TRBJ1-5; unclear D gene. Germline lookup yields CDR1 LNHNV and CDR2 YYDKDF (reference sequence). Trimming took off 5 bases at V and 2 bases at J, with 7 bases between the two ends. The length of the CDR3 is 13 residues. Here the CDR3 reads CATSGGGNQPQHF. Written as DNA, the CDR3 is TGTGCCACCAGCGGCGGGGGCAATCAGCCCCAGCATTTT.

This clone was seen just once. The same CDR3 arises from other DNA sequences in this sample as well. The chain employs TRBV5-1 and TRBJ1-3, with D unclear. This CDR3 region has 13 residues. Germline V lookup: CDR1 SGHRS, CDR2 YFSETQ. The ends were cut back, 2 bases at V and 4 bases at J, with 7 bases in the middle. The CDR3 reads CASSFGQGNTIYF. Here the CDR3 DNA reads TGCGCCAGCAGCTTTGGCCAGGGAAACACCATATATTTT.

The chain is built from TRBV19 and TRBJ1-5; 10 nucleotides line up with TRBD1. Germline CDR1 is LNHDA and CDR2 is SQIVND (reference sequence). The CDR3 is 15 amino acids. V gave up 5 bases and J gave up 4 bases; unmatched junction bases: 5. CDR3 sequence (DNA): TGTGCCAGTAGTTGGGACAGGGGCGGGAATCAGCCCCAGCATTTT. Its translation is CASSWDRGGNQPQHF.

This chain uses TRBV19 with TRBJ2-1, with 10 positions matching TRBD2. The junction had 6 bases not matched to a gene; V was cut back by 7 bases and J by 6 bases. Germline V CDR1 and CDR2: LNHDA, SQIVND (reference sequence). This CDR3 has 14 amino acids. CDR3 coding DNA: TGTGCCAGTAAAGAACTAGCGGGGACCAATGAGCAGTTCTTC. Protein product: CASKELAGTNEQFF. Full variable domain (outside the CDR3, taken from reference TRBV19 and TRBJ2-1): DGGITQSPKYLFRKEGQNVTLSCEQNLNHDAMYWYRQDPGQGLRLIYYSQIVNDFQKGDIAEGYSVSREKKESFPLTVTSAQKNPTAFYLCASKELAGTNEQFFGPGTRLTVL.

The chain has TRBV4-1 and TRBJ2-7; perhaps TRBD1 as D (6 bases). With 3 bases removed from V and 3 bases from J, the gap between germline ends came to 9 bases. The germline CDR1 and CDR2 sequences are MGHRA and YSYEKL. The CDR3 has 13 amino acids. The DNA of the CDR3 is TGCGCCAGCAGCCAGGGACACAACTACGAGCAGTACTTC. It specifies CASSQGHNYEQYF.

The chain carries TRBV30 and TRBJ2-7, with TRBD1 matching over 7 bases. CDR3 length equals 15 residues. V shed 1 base, J shed 4 bases, and the junction held 10 bases outside the gene matches. CDR1 and CDR2 (germline): GTSNPN, SVGIG (reference sequence). The CDR3 region is CAWSGPPRGWYEQYF. CDR3 DNA: TGTGCCTGGAGTGGGCCTCCCAGGGGGTGGTACGAGCAGTACTTC.

Concerning this clone: Since a much larger clone is just one base distant, this may be a read error. The rearrangement links TRBV3-1 (or the pseudogene TRBV3-2) to TRBJ2-3; D is possibly TRBD2 (6 bases). This CDR3 has 14 amino acids. V gave up 5 bases and J gave up 0 bases, with 9 bases separating them. Germline assignment: CDR1 LGHDT and CDR2 YNNKEL (reference sequence). The CDR3 DNA is TGTGCCAGCAGCGCCGGGACTAGCACAGATACGCAGTATTTT. Amino acids: CASSAGTSTDTQYF.

The gene calls are TRBV5-1 and TRBJ1-1; perhaps TRBD1 as D (5 bases). Per the germline V gene, CDR1 is SGHRS and CDR2 is YFSETQ. With 5 bases removed from V and 3 bases from J, the gap between germline ends came to 20 bases. The CDR3 extends over 16 amino acids. The CDR3 sequence is CASSLGVGGVDTEAFF. CDR3 in DNA: TGCGCCAGCAGTTTAGGGGTGGGGGGTGTGGACACTGAAGCTTTCTTT.

The genes are TRBV3-1 (or the pseudogene TRBV3-2) and TRBJ2-1; 7 bases align to TRBD2. CDR1 and CDR2 (germline): LGHDT, YNNKEL (reference sequence). This CDR3 contains 18 residues. V lost 2 bases to trimming and J lost 0 bases; unmatched junction nucleotides: 10. The CDR3 region is CASSQRLLGRSSYNEQFF. DNA of the CDR3: TGTGCCAGCAGCCAACGTCTCCTCGGGAGGAGCTCCTACAATGAGCAGTTCTTC.

The chain combines TRBV7-9 with TRBJ2-2, with D tentatively TRBD1 (6 bases). Trimming removed 1 base from V and 6 bases from J, with 6 bases in between. Germline loops: CDR1 SEHNR, CDR2 FQNEAQ (reference sequence). This CDR3 is 13 amino acids long. The CDR3 region is CASSLEGAGELFF. In DNA, the CDR3 is TGTGCCAGCAGCTTAGAGGGGGCCGGGGAGCTGTTTTTT.

This chain links TRBV7-9 with TRBJ1-1, with D unresolved. Germline V gives CDR1 SEHNR, CDR2 FQNEAQ (reference sequence). V gave up 5 bases and J gave up 4 bases, with 17 bases separating them. This CDR3 spans 15 amino acids. The CDR3 region has the DNA TGTGCCAGCAGCCCAGCGGACCTTGGAGGCACTGAAGCTTTCTTT. It codes for CASSPADLGGTEAFF.

This clone was seen only a few times. The chain carries TRBV3-1 (or the pseudogene TRBV3-2) and TRBJ2-7; the D is unclear. Germline V gene lookup returns CDR1 LGHDT and CDR2 YNNKEL (reference sequence). Trimming took 4 bases from V and 3 from J, leaving 10 bases between them. The CDR3 is 13 amino acids. The CDR3 DNA is TGTGCCAGCAGCCCCAGTGTCGACTACGAGCAGTACTTC. Translated: CASSPSVDYEQYF.

The chain links TRBV10-1 to TRBJ2-2, with D perhaps matching TRBD1 (5 bases). Between the trimmed V and J ends, which lost 5 bases and 7 bases, there was a span of 11 bases. CDR1 is WNHNN, CDR2 SYGVQD, per germline (reference sequence). This CDR3 region has 13 residues. The CDR3 sequence: CASSRQGDGELFF. The CDR3 coding sequence is TGCGCCAGCAGTCGTCAGGGCGACGGGGAGCTGTTTTTT.

This clone was detected a few times. The V and J genes are TRBV2 and TRBJ2-1, with D uncertain. Germline CDR1 and CDR2: SNHLY and FYNNEI. The CDR3 sequence is 12 residues long. V shed 7 bases and J shed 1 base, with 5 bases lying between them. CDR3 nucleotides: TGTGCCAGCACGTATTCCTACAATGAGCAGTTCTTC. Translated: CASTYSYNEQFF.

The chain has TRBV10-3 and TRBJ2-1, with D hard to call. This CDR3 contains 15 residues. With 6 bases removed from V and 0 bases from J, the gap between germline ends came to 12 bases. Looked up from germline, CDR1 is ENHRY and CDR2 is SYGVKD. CDR3 nucleotide sequence: TGTGCCATCAGCTCTCAACAGAGCTCCTACAATGAGCAGTTCTTC. The encoded protein is CAISSQQSSYNEQFF.

V gene TRBV4-2 combines with J gene TRBJ2-1, with D tentatively TRBD2 (5 bases). Germline assignment: CDR1 LGHNA and CDR2 YNFKEQ. Trimming cost V 3 bases and J 6 bases, with 9 bases left between them. This CDR3 is built from 13 residues. CDR3 nucleotides: TGTGCCAGCAGCCAGAGGGCCGTCAATGAGCAGTTCTTC. The encoded protein is CASSQRAVNEQFF.

The chain employs TRBV30 and TRBJ1-1; no clear D gene. V shed 1 base and J shed 0 bases, with 6 bases lying between them. From germline, CDR1 is GTSNPN and CDR2 SVGIG (reference sequence). CDR3 length: 13 residues. CDR3 DNA sequence: TGTGCCTGGAGTGAAATCATGAACACTGAAGCTTTCTTT. This encodes CAWSEIMNTEAFF.

Comment on this clone: Other DNA sequences in this sample translate to the same CDR3. V usage is TRBV29-1 and J usage is TRBJ1-2; the D is unclear. CDR1 is SQVTM and CDR2 is ANQGSEA in the germline V gene. Between the trimmed V and J ends, which lost 3 bases and 8 bases, there was a span of 7 bases. CDR3 length equals 10 residues. For the CDR3, the DNA is TGCAGCGTTGACAGAGGGGGCTACACCTTC. Encoded protein: CSVDRGGYTF.